This TCR beta chain was found in a study of T cell responses to AZD1222 COVID-19 vaccine. Using immunoSEQ multiplex PCR, the repertoire was profiled, and TCRdb retains in-frame clones only, with some absent. Of under 150,000 clones listed, 80% to 95% are singletons. The CDR3 has 14 amino acids. Germline values: CDR1 LGHDT, CDR2 YNNKEL (reference sequence). Trimming shortened V by 0 bases and J by 10 bases, and 13 bases separated the two germline ends. Specimen: peripheral blood, collected on day 0 of AZD1222 vaccination. The source is an adult in good health. This chain links TRBV3-1 (or the pseudogene TRBV3-2) with TRBJ2-4; D gene uncertain. The CDR3: CASSQELALNIQYF. Written as DNA, the CDR3 is TGTGCCAGCAGCCAAGAGTTGGCACTAAATATTCAGTACTTC.